This T cell receptor beta chain is drawn from a study of T cell responses to AZD1222 COVID-19 vaccine. Study as a whole: Second-dose intervals of approximately 4 or approximately 12 weeks were pooled. Study-level points and caveats: Across the whole spike, CD4 TCRs peaked at regions 160-218 and 743-854. No day 14 peak samples; only post-peak repertoires were characterized. The breadth and depth of Spike-specific TCRs increased once two AZD1222 doses had been given.

Measured with immunoSEQ multiplex PCR; TCRdb has only the in-frame clones, and not every one. The sample records approximately 100,000 clones, about 94% being singletons. The CDR3 is 15 amino acids. The germline V gene has CDR1 MGHRA and CDR2 YSYEKL. The V and J ends lost 1 base and 5 bases respectively, with 14 bases between them. For this clone: As yet, its antigen is unknown.

The source is an adult in good health. The chain is built from TRBV4-1 and TRBJ1-1; a possible D gene is TRBD1 (6 bases). The sample in question was peripheral blood, obtained on day 0 of AZD1222 vaccination. For the CDR3, the DNA is TGCGCCAGCAGCCAAGGCCGGGGGCCGGGTACTGAAGCTTTCTTT. Protein: CASSQGRGPGTEAFF.